Included here is one TCR beta chain sequence, with context. This clone is a singleton in its sample. There is no known antigen for this receptor. No base quality values were provided; no much bigger clone lies one nucleotide off. Trimming at the junction amounts to 3 bases on V and 2 bases on J, and the germline ends lie 23 bases apart. Inclusive of the bounding cysteine and phenylalanine, the CDR3 is 18 residues long. Only the CDR3 portion is preserved as DNA: 54 bases, with reading frame beginning at the first base. The germline V gene gives CDR1 as SGHAT and CDR2 as FQNNGV. This sample was taken from a study of T cell changes during pregnancy in multiple sclerosis (dated by TCRdb to the late 2010s). Turning to the overall study: In women with multiple sclerosis, the researchers looked at how the T cell repertoire shifted as pregnancy progressed.

Preparation of the library involved the immunoSEQ multiplex PCR assay. Entries here come from immuneACCESS through TCRdb and include only in-frame sequences with V and J called. Some clones fail to appear in such tables; in the studies checked, an unresolved V gene covers under half of the shortfall, and the cause of the remainder is unknown. Recorded for this sample are roughly 40,000 clones; roughly 84% of them occurred a single time. Of the sample, around 3.9% is held by the ten largest clones. This receptor was obtained from a female donor with multiple sclerosis, enrolled in a pregnancy study. The rearranged chain carries TRBV11-2 and TRBJ2-7; perhaps TRBD2 is the D gene, with 7 bases matching. This material consisted of CD8+ T cells from peripheral blood mononuclear cells, taken in the first trimester of pregnancy. At the DNA level, the sequence is TGTGCCAGCAGCTTCCCCGGGGGGCAGGGAGGTCCCCCCTACGAGCAGTACTTC. It translates as CASSFPGGQGGPPYEQYF.